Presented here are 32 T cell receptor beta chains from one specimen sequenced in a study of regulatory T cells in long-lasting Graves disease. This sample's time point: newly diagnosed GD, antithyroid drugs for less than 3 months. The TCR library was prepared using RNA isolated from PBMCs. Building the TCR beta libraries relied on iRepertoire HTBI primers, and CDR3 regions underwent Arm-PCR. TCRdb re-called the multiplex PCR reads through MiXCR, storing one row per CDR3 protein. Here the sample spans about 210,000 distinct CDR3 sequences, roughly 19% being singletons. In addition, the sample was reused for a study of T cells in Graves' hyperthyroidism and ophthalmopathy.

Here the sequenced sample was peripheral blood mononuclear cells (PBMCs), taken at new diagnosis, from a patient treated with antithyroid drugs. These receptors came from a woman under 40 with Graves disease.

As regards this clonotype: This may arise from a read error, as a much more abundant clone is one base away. The CDR3 sequence is CASSGQANTEAFF. Here the CDR3 DNA reads TGTGCCAGCAGTGGCCAGGCGAACACTGAAGCTTTCTTT. The chain recombines TRBV12-3 or TRBV12-4 with TRBJ1-1; D unresolved. V was clipped by 5 bases and J by 1 base, with 8 bases between them. This CDR3 contains 13 residues.

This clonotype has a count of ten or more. The CDR3 DNA reads TGCGCCAGCAGTAGGACAGGGACCAATGTCTATGGCTACACCTTC. Protein sequence: CASSRTGTNVYGYTF. V is TRBV5-1 and J is TRBJ1-2; 8 bases align to TRBD1. Looked up from germline, CDR1 is SGHRS and CDR2 is YFSETQ. After removal of 5 bases from V and 4 bases from J, the junction contained 10 bases not matched to a gene. The CDR3 loop spans 15 amino acids. Full variable domain (rest looked up from reference TRBV5-1 and TRBJ1-2): KAGVTQTPRYLIKTRGQQVTLSCSPISGHRSVSWYQQTPGQGLQFLFEYFSETQRNKGNFPGRFSGRQFSNSRSEMNVSTLELGDSALYLCASSRTGTNVYGYTFGSGTRLTVV.

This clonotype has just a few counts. Written as DNA, the CDR3 is TGTGCCAGTAGTATAGGGATGGACGCTGAAGCTTTCTTT. Translated: CASSIGMDAEAFF. The chain has TRBV19 and TRBJ1-1; D call uncertain. This CDR3 has 13 residues. CDR1 is LNHDA and CDR2 is SQIVND in the germline V gene (reference sequence). Between the trimmed V and J ends, which lost 1 base and 6 bases, there was a span of 9 bases.

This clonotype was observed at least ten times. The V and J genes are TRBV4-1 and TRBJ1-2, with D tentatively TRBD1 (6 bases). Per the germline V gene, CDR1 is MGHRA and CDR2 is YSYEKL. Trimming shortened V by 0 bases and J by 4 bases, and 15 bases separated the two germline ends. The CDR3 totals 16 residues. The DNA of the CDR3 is TGCGCCAGCAGCCAAGATCAAGGGGGGCTGGGCTATGGCTACACCTTC. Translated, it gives CASSQDQGGLGYGYTF.

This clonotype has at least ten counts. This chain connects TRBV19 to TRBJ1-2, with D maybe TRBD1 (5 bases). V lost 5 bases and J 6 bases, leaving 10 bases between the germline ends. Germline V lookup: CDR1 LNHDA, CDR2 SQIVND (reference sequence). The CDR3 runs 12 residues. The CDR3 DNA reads TGTGCCAGTAGTTCCCGACAGCATGGCTACACCTTC. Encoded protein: CASSSRQHGYTF.

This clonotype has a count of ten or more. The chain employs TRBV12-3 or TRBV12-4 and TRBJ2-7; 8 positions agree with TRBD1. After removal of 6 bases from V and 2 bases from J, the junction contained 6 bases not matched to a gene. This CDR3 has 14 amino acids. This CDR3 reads CASSPGQGTYEQYF. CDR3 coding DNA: TGTGCCAGCAGCCCCGGACAGGGTACCTACGAGCAGTACTTC.

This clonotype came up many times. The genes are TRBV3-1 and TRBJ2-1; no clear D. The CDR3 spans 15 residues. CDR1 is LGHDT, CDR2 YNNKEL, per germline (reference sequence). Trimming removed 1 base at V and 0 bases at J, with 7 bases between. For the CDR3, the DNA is TGTGCCAGCAGCCAAGGGGCAGCCTCCTACAATGAGCAGTTCTTC. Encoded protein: CASSQGAASYNEQFF.

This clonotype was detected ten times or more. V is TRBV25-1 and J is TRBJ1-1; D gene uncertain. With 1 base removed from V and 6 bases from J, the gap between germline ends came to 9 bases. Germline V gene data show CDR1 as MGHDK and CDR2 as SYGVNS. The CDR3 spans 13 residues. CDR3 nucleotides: TGTGCCAGCAGTGAATCTGGACTTCCTGAAGCTTTCTTT. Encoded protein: CASSESGLPEAFF.

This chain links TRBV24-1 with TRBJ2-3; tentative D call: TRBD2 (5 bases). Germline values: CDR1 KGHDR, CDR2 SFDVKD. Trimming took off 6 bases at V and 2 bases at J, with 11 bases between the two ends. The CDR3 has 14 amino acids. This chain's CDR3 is CATSRASPTDTQYF. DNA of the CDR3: TGTGCCACCAGTCGGGCTAGCCCCACAGATACGCAGTATTTT.

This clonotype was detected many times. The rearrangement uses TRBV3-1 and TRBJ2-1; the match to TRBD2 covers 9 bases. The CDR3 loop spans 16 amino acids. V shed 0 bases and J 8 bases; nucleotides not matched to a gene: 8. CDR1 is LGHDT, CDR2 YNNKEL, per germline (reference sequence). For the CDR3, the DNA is TGTGCCAGCAGCCAAGAAGTGGGCGGGAGGGCCTATGAGCAGTTCTTC. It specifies CASSQEVGGRAYEQFF.

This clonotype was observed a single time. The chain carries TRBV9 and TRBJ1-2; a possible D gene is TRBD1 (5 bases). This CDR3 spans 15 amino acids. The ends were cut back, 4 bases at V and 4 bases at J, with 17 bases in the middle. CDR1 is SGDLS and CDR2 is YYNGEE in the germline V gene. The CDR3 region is CASSTGTEGSYGYTF. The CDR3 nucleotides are TGTGCCAGCAGCACCGGGACCGAGGGAAGCTATGGCTACACCTTC.

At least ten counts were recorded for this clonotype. As DNA, the CDR3 is TGTGCCAGCAGCCGAGGCGGCGGTTCATATGGCTACACCTTC. Translating gives CASSRGGGSYGYTF. The chain employs TRBV7-9 and TRBJ1-2; D remains unclear. The CDR3 spans 14 residues. The V gene's germline CDR1 is SEHNR and CDR2 FQNEAQ (reference sequence). V dropped 5 bases and J dropped 5 bases, with 15 bases sitting between them.

The CDR3 loop reads CASSPQRQGASEQYF. The CDR3 nucleotides are TGTGCCAGTAGTCCCCAGCGACAGGGGGCGAGTGAGCAGTACTTC. The genes are TRBV19 and TRBJ2-7; 10 bases line up with TRBD1. The CDR3 is 15 residues long. Germline assignment: CDR1 LNHDA and CDR2 SQIVND (reference sequence). J was trimmed by 7 bases and V by 5 bases; bases with no gene match: 11.

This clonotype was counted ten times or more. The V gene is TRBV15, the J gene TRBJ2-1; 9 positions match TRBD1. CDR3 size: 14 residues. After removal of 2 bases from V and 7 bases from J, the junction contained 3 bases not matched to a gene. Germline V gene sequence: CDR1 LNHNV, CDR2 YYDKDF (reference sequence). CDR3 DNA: TGTGCCACCAGCAGACCGGACAGGGGTAATGAGCAGTTCTTC. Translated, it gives CATSRPDRGNEQFF.

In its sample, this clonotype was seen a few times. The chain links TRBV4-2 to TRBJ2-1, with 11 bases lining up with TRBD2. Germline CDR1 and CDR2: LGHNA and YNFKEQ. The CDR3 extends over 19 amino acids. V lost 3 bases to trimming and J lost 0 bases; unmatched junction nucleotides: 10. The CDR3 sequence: CASSHETSGTISSYNEQFF. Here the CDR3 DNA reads TGTGCCAGCAGCCACGAGACTAGCGGGACAATAAGCTCCTACAATGAGCAGTTCTTC.

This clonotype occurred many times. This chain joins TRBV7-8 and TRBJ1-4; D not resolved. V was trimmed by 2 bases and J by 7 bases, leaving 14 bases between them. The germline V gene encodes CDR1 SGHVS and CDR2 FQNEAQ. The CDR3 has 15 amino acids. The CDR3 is CASSLNIGPAEKLFF. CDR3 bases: TGTGCCAGCAGCTTAAACATTGGCCCAGCTGAAAAACTGTTTTTT.

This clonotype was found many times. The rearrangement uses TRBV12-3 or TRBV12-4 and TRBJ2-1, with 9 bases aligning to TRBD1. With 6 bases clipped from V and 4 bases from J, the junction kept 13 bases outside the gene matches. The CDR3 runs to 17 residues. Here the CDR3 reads CASSPEWGQGRYNEQFF. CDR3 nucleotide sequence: TGTGCCAGCAGCCCCGAATGGGGACAGGGAAGGTACAATGAGCAGTTCTTC.

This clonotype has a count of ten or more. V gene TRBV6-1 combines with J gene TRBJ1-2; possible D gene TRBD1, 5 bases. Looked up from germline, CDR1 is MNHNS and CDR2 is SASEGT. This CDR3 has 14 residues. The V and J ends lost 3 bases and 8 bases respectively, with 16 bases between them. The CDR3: CASSERGASWGYTF. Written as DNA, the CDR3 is TGTGCCAGCAGTGAGAGGGGCGCGTCTTGGGGCTACACCTTC.

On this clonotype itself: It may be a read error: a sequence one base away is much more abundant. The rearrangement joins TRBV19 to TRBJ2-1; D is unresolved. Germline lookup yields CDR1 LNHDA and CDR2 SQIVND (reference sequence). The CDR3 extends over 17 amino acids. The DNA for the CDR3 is TGTACCAGTAGTATCAGCCGGGTAGGTAGCTCCTACAATGAGCAGTTCTTC. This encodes CTSSISRVGSSYNEQFF.

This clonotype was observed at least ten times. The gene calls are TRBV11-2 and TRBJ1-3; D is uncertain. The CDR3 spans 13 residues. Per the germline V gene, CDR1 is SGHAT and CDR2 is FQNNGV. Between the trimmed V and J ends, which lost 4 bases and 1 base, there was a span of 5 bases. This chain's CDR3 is CASSSRSGNTIYF. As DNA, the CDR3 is TGTGCCAGCAGCTCGAGGTCTGGAAACACCATATATTTT. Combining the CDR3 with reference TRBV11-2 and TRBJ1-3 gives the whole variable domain EAGVAQSPRYKIIEKRQSVAFWCNPISGHATLYWYQQILGQGPKLLIQFQNNGVVDDSQLPKDRFSAERLKGVDSTLKIQPAKLEDSAVYLCASSSRSGNTIYFGEGSWLTVV.

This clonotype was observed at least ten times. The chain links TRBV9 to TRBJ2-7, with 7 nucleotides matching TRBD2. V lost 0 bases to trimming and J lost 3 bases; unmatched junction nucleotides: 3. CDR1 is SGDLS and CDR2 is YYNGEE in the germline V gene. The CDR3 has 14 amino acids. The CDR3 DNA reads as TGTGCCAGCAGCGTAGATCGGGGGGACTACGAGCAGTACTTC. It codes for CASSVDRGDYEQYF.

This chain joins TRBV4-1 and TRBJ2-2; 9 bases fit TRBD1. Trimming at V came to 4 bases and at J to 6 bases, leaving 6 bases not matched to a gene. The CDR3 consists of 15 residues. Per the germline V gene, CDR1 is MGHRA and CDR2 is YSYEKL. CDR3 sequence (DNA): TGCGCCAGCAGCCCCGGGACAGGGTCGGCCGGGGAGCTGTTTTTT. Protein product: CASSPGTGSAGELFF.

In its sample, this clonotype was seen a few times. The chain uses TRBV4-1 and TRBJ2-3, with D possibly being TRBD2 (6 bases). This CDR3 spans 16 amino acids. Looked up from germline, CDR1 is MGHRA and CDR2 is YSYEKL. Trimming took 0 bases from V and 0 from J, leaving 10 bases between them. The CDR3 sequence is CASSQEGSGSTDTQYF. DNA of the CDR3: TGCGCCAGCAGCCAAGAAGGAAGCGGGAGCACAGATACGCAGTATTTT.

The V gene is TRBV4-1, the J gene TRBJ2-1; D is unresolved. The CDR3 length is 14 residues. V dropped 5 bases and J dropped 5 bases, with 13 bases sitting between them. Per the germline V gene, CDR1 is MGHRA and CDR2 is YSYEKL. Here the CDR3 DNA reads TGCGCCAGCAGCTTAATTAACCAGGACAATGAGCAGTTCTTC. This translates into CASSLINQDNEQFF.

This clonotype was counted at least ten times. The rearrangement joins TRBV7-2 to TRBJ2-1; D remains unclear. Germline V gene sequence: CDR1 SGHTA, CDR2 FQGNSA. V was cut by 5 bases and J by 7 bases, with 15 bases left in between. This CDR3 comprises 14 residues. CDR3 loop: CASSRSAGTNEQFF. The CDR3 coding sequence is TGTGCCAGCAGCCGATCAGCAGGCACTAATGAGCAGTTCTTC.

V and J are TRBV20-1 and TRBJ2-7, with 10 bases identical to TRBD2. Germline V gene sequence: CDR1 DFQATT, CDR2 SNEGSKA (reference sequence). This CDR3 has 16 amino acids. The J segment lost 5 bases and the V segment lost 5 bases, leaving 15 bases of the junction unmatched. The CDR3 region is CSAPGTNSGRLNEQYF. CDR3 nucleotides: TGCAGTGCTCCTGGAACGAATAGCGGGAGGCTAAACGAGCAGTACTTC.

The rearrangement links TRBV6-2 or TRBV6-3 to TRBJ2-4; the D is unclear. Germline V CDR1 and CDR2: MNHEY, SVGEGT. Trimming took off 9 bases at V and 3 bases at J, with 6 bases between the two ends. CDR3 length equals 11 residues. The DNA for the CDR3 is TGTGCCAGTTGGCGCAAAAACATTCAGTACTTC. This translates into CASWRKNIQYF.

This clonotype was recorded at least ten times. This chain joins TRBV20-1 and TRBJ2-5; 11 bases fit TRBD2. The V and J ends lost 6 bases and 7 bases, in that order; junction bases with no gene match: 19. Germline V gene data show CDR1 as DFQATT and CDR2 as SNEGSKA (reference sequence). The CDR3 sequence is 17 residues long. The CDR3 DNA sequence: TGCAGTGCCCACCCGTTGACTAGCGGGGACGCTACGTGGACCCAGTACTTC. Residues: CSAHPLTSGDATWTQYF.

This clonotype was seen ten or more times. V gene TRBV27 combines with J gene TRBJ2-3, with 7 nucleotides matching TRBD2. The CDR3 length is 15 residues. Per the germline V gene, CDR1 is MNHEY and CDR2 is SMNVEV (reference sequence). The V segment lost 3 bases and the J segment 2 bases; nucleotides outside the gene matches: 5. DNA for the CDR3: TGTGCCAGCAGTTTCGAGCGGGGACTCACAGATACGCAGTATTTT. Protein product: CASSFERGLTDTQYF.

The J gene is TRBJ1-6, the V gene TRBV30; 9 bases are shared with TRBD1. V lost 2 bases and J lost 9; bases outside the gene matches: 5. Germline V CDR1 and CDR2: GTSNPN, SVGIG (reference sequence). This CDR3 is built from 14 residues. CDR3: CAWSTGQGSSPLHF. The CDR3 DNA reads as TGTGCCTGGAGTACAGGACAGGGGTCTTCACCCCTCCACTTT.

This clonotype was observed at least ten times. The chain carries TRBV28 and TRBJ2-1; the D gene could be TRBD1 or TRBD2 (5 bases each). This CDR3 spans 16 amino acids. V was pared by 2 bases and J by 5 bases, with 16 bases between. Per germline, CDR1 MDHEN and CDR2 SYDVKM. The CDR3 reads CASSLRAGTSNNEQFF. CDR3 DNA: TGTGCCAGCAGTTTAAGGGCCGGGACCTCAAACAATGAGCAGTTCTTC.

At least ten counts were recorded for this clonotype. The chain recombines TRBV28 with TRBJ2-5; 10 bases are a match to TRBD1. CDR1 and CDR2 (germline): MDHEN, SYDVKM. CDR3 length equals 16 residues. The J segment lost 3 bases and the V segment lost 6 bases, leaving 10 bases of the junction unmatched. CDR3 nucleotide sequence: TGTGCCAGCAGCCCAGGTAGAGGGACAGGGGAAGAGACCCAGTACTTC. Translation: CASSPGRGTGEETQYF. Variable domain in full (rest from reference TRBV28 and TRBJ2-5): DVKVTQSSRYLVKRTGEKVFLECVQDMDHENMFWYRQDPGLGLRLIYFSYDVKMKEKGDIPEGYSVSREKKERFSLILESASTNQTSMYLCASSPGRGTGEETQYFGPGTRLLVL.